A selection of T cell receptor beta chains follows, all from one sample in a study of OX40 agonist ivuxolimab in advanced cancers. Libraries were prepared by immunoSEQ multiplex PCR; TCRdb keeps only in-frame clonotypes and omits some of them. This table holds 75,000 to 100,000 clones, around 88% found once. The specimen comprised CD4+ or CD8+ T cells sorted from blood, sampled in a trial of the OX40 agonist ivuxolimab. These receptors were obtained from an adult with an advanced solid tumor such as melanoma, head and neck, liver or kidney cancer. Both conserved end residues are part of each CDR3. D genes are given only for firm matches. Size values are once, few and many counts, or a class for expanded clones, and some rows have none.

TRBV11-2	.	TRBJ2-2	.	TGTGCCAGCAGACCCGACAGGTGGATCGGGGAGCTGTTTTTT	CASRPDRWIGELFF
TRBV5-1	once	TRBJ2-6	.	TGCGCCAGCAGCGACCCTTCTGGGGCCAACGTCCTGACTTTC	CASSDPSGANVLTF
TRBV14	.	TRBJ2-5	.	TGTGCCAGCAGCCAACTCGCGGGACCCAGGAAAGAGACCCAGTACTTC	CASSQLAGPRKETQYF
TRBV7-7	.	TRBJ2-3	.	TGTGCCAGCAGCCCCAACGTTGGGGCAGATACGCAGTATTTT	CASSPNVGADTQYF
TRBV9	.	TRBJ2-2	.	TGTGCCAGCAGCGTAGCCGTTGGGACGTACACCGGGGAGCTGTTTTTT	CASSVAVGTYTGELFF
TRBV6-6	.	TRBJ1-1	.	TGTGCCAGCAGCCCCAAGGGGGAGTTCACTGAAGCTTTCTTT	CASSPKGEFTEAFF
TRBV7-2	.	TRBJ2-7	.	TGTGCCAGCAGCTTAGCGCCCGGCGAGCAGTACTTC	CASSLAPGEQYF
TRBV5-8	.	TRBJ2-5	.	TGTGCCAGCGTGGGGGCTAACCAAGAGACCCAGTACTTC	CASVGANQETQYF
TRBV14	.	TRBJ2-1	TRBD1	TGTGCCAGCAGCCTATCCGGGACAGAGTTCTTC	CASSLSGTEFF
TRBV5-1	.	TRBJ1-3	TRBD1	TGCGCCAGCAGCCCGGGGGGACAGGGCGCTGGAAACACCATATATTTT	CASSPGGQGAGNTIYF
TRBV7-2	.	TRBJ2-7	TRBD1	TGTGCCAGCAGTTATAGACAGGGAGTCTCCCACGAGCAGTACTTC	CASSYRQGVSHEQYF
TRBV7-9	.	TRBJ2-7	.	TGTGCCAGCAGCAACGGGGTCCTAGGTACCGCCTACGAGCAGTACTTC	CASSNGVLGTAYEQYF
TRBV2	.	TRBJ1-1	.	TGTGCCAGCAGTGATCAGGAGAACACTGAAGCTTTCTTT	CASSDQENTEAFF
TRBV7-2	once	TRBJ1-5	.	TGTGCCAGCAGCTTAGCAGGTCAAATCAATCAGCCCCAGCATTTT	CASSLAGQINQPQHF